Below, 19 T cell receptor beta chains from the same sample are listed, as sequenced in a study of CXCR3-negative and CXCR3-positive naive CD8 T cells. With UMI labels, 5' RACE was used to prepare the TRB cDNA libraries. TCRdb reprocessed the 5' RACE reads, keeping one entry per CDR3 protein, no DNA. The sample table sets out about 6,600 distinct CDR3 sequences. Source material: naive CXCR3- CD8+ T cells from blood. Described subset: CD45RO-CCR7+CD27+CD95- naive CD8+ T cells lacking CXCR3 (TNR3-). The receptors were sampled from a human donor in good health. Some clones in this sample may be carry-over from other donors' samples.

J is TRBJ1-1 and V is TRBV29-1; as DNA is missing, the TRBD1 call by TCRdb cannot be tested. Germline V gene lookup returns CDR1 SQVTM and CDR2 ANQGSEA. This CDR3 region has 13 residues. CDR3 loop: CSAEKGLNTEAFF.

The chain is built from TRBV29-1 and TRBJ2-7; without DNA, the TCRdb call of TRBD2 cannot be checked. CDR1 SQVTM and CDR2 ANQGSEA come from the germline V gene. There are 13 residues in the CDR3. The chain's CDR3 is CSVVVSGGYEQYF.

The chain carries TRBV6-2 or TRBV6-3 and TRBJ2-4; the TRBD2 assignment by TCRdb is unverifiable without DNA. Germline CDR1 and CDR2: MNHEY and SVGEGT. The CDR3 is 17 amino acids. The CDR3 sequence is CASGLAGGNLQGDIQYF.

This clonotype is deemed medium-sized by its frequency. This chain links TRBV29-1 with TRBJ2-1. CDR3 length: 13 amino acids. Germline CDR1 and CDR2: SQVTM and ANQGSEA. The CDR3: CSVGGRADNEQFF.

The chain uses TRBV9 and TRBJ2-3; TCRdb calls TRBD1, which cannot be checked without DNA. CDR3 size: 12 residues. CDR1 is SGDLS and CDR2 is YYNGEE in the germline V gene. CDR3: CASSLPGNTQYF.

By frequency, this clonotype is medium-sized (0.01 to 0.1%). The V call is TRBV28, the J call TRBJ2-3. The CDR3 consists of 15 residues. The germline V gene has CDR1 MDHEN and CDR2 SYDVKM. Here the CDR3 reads CASSFGVQGTDTQYF.

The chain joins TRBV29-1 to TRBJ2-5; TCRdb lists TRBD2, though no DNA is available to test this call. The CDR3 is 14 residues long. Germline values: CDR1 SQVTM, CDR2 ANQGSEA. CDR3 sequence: CSVEAAGGGETQYF.

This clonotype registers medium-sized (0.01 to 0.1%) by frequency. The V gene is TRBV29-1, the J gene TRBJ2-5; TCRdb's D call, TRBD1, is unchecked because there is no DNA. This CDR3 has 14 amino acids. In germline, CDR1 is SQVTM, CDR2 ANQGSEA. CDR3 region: CSVGEDRMGETQYF.

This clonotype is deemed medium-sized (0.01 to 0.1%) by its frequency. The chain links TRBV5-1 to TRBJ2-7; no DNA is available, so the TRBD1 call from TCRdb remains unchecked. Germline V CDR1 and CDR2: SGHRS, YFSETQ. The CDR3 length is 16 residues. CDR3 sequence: CASSFFLGQGTNEQYF. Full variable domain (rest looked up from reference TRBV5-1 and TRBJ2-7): KAGVTQTPRYLIKTRGQQVTLSCSPISGHRSVSWYQQTPGQGLQFLFEYFSETQRNKGNFPGRFSGRQFSNSRSEMNVSTLELGDSALYLCASSFFLGQGTNEQYFGPGTRLTVT.

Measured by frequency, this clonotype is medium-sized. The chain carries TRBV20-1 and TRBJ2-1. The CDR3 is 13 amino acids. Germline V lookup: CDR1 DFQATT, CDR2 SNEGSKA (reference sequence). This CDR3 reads CSARDNSKNEQFF.

The CDR3 loop reads CASSQNWGEQFF. V and J are TRBV7-3 and TRBJ2-1. Germline V lookup: CDR1 SGHTA, CDR2 FQGTGA. This CDR3 has 12 residues.

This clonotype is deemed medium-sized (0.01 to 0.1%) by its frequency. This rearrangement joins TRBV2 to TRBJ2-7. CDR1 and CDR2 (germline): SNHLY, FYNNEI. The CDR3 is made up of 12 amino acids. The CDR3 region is CASEGAEYEQYF.

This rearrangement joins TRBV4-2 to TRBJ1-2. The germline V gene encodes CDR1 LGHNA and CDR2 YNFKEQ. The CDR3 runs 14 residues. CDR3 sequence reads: CASSQDGGGDGYTF.

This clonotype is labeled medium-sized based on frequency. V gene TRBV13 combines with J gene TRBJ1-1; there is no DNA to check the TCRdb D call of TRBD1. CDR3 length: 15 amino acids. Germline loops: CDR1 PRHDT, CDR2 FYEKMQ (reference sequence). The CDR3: CASSPPTGVNTEAFF.

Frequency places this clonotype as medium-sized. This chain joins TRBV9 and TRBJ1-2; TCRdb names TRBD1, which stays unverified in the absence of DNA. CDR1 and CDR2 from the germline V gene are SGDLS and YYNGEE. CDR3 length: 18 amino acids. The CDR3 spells CASSVTGTGQGHNYGYTF.

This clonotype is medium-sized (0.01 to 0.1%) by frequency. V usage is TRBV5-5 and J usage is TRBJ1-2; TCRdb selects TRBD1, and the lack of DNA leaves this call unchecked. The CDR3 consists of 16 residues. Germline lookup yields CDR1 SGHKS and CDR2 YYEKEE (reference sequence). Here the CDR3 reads CASSSPERRDPYGYTF.

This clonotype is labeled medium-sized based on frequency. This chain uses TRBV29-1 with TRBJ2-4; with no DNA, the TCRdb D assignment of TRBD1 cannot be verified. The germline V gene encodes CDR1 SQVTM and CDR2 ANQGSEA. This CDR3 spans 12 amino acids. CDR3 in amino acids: CSYCRTDNIQYF.

The CDR3 protein is CSVESGGEQFF. The V and J genes are TRBV29-1 and TRBJ2-1; TCRdb returns TRBD2, unconfirmable since there is no DNA. The CDR3 length is 11 residues. Germline CDR1 and CDR2: SQVTM and ANQGSEA.

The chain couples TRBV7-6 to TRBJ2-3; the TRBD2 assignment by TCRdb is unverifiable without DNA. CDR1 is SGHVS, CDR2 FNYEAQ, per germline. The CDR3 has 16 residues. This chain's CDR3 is CASSPGLAGLPDTQYF.